This entry is about one T cell receptor beta chain. The antigen remains undetermined. TCRdb re-called the RT-PCR reads through MiXCR, storing one row per CDR3 protein. The sample carries about half a million distinct CDR3 sequences, 11% recorded once. These data belong to a study of response to subunit inactivated influenza vaccine. Study-wide points: Each seasonal flu vaccination may recruit only limited new T cells, authors suggested.

The sample in question was PBMCs from blood, obtained about 6 weeks after vaccination. The receptor comes from a man aged 50 to 60 who received an inactivated influenza vaccine.

CDR3 sequence reads: CASSPTGQGSSGNTIYF. The CDR3 DNA reads TGTGCCAGCTCACCAACCGGACAGGGATCCTCTGGAAACACCATATATTTT. V gene TRBV18 combines with J gene TRBJ1-3; 8 bases line up with TRBD1. CDR3 length: 17 amino acids. Trimming cost V 2 bases and J 0 bases; bases outside gene matches: 6. Germline assignment: CDR1 KGHSH and CDR2 LQKENI.